These T cell receptor beta chains were read from a single sample in a study. TCRdb used MiXCR to reprocess the 5' RACE reads, holding one entry per CDR3 protein. The sample carries approximately 60,000 distinct CDR3 sequences, 20% to 25% recorded once. The specimen was memory CD4+ T cells sorted from a lymph node. These receptors came from a female donor with breast cancer. Each CDR3 is given with its conserved first and last residue. The D gene is left open where the match is weak. Clone size, where shown, is once, few, many, or a class for clones that have expanded.

CDR3nt	CDR3aa	v_gene	j_gene	abundance	d_gene
TGTGCCAGCACCCCGGGGGCCTCCTACAATGAGCAGTTCTTC	CASTPGASYNEQFF	TRBV2	TRBJ2-1	NA	NA
TGCGCCAGCAGCTTCTCCGAGGGCGAGGCCGGGGAGCTGTTTTTT	CASSFSEGEAGELFF	TRBV5-1	TRBJ2-2	few	NA
TGCGCCAGCAGCTGGGATAGCAATCAGCCCCAGCATTTT	CASSWDSNQPQHF	TRBV5-1	TRBJ1-5	many	NA
TGTGCCAGCAGCTACGGAGGGCAGCGTGTAAACATTCAGTACTTC	CASSYGGQRVNIQYF	TRBV5-4	TRBJ2-4	many	NA
TGTGCCAGCAGTTTCGGAAGTGAGAACACTGAAGCTTTCTTT	CASSFGSENTEAFF	TRBV6-6	TRBJ1-1	many	NA
TGTGCCTGGAGTCCAGAAAACTATGGCTACACCTTC	CAWSPENYGYTF	TRBV30	TRBJ1-2	few	NA
TGTGCCAGCAGTCTCACAGGGACCCGTACTGAAGCTTTCTTT	CASSLTGTRTEAFF	TRBV27	TRBJ1-1	few	NA
TGCGCCAGCAGCTTGGGGACAGGGATGGGGAACGCTGAAGCTTTCTTT	CASSLGTGMGNAEAFF	TRBV5-1	TRBJ1-1	NA	TRBD1
TGTGCCAGCACAGATAGCGGGCGAATCAATGAGCAGTTCTTC	CASTDSGRINEQFF	TRBV3-1	TRBJ2-1	few	TRBD2
TGTGCCAGCAGATTTCCACCAGGGGATGGCTACACCTTC	CASRFPPGDGYTF	TRBV6-2/TRBV6-3	TRBJ1-2	few	NA
TGCGCCAGCAGCTGGGGCCTGGCTAGCGCACAAGAGACCCAGTACTTC	CASSWGLASAQETQYF	TRBV5-1	TRBJ2-5	many	NA
TGTGCCAGTAGGAAGGGGGACAGGGGGTACACAGATACACAGTATTTT	CASRKGDRGYTDTQYF	TRBV27	TRBJ2-3	NA	TRBD1
TGTGCCAGCAGCTTAAGCACTAGCGGGATAACAGATACGCAGTATTTT	CASSLSTSGITDTQYF	TRBV7-2	TRBJ2-3	many	TRBD2
TGCGCCAGCACCACTATTGGGCAGGGCAACGAGCAGTACTTC	CASTTIGQGNEQYF	TRBV4-1	TRBJ2-7	many	NA
TGTGCCAGCAGCTTAGGTTGGGGGCAGGTCAATCAGCCCCAGCATTTT	CASSLGWGQVNQPQHF	TRBV7-9	TRBJ1-5	NA	NA
TGCGCCAGCAGCACCGGACAGGTTGAATGGGGCTACACCTTC	CASSTGQVEWGYTF	TRBV5-1	TRBJ1-2	few	TRBD1
TGTGCCAGCTCACCAGGGGGCCAGATACGCTATGGCTACACCTTC	CASSPGGQIRYGYTF	TRBV18	TRBJ1-2	NA	NA
TGCAGTGCTAGTCGGTTCCTCAGCTCCTACGAGCAGTACTTC	CSASRFLSSYEQYF	TRBV20-1	TRBJ2-7	NA	NA
TGTGCCAGCAGTTCGGCCGACACAGATACGCAGTATTTT	CASSSADTDTQYF	TRBV28	TRBJ2-3	few	NA
TGCGCCAGCAGCCAAGAAGCGATCGGGAACACTGAAGCTTTCTTT	CASSQEAIGNTEAFF	TRBV4-3	TRBJ1-1	few	NA
TGCAGTGCTAGACCACCTAGCGGGGGGGTTTACAATGAGCAGTTCTTC	CSARPPSGGVYNEQFF	TRBV20-1	TRBJ2-1	many	TRBD2
TGTGCCAGCAGTTACGGGGCACGGCAGCCCCAGCATTTT	CASSYGARQPQHF	TRBV12-3/TRBV12-4	TRBJ1-5	few	NA
TGCGCCAGCAGCTTGAATGCCGCAAGCTCCTACGAGCAGTACTTC	CASSLNAASSYEQYF	TRBV5-1	TRBJ2-7	NA	NA
TGTGCCAGCAGCTTCGGACTAGTCTCATCCGGGGAGCTGTTTTTT	CASSFGLVSSGELFF	TRBV7-3	TRBJ2-2	NA	TRBD2
TGCGCCAGCGGGATCCGGGTTGGGGAGACCCAGTACTTC	CASGIRVGETQYF	TRBV4-3	TRBJ2-5	NA	NA
TGTGCCAGCAGCTCGGCCCCTGTTGGCTACACCTTC	CASSSAPVGYTF	TRBV11-2	TRBJ1-2	NA	NA
TGCGCCAGCAGCCAAGTAATTGGGGCTGCGGGCACTGAAGCTTTCTTT	CASSQVIGAAGTEAFF	TRBV4-3	TRBJ1-1	many	NA
TGTGCCAGCAGTTCTCGAGGTGACTCTGAAGCTTTCTTT	CASSSRGDSEAFF	TRBV7-3	TRBJ1-1	NA	NA
TGCGCCAGCAGCCAACTGTATAATGGCAATGAGCAGTTCTTC	CASSQLYNGNEQFF	TRBV4-1	TRBJ2-1	many	NA
TGTGCCACCGAGGACAGAACGACGCAAGAGACCCAGTACTTC	CATEDRTTQETQYF	TRBV24-1	TRBJ2-5	few	NA
TGTGCCAGCAGCTTACTTAAAGGGACAGCAGGAAACACCATATATTTT	CASSLLKGTAGNTIYF	TRBV7-8	TRBJ1-3	many	TRBD1
TGTGCCAGCAGTCAGGGACTAGCGGGGGTCAACCAAGAGACCCAGTACTTC	CASSQGLAGVNQETQYF	TRBV6-2/TRBV6-3	TRBJ2-5	NA	TRBD2
TGTGCCAGCAGCGTTAGCGGGAACTACAATGAGCAGTTCTTC	CASSVSGNYNEQFF	TRBV9	TRBJ2-1	few	TRBD2